This T cell receptor beta chain was documented in a study of cytomegalovirus exposure and HLA in healthy donors. The CDR3 consists of 13 residues. V was shortened by 6 bases and J by 7 bases, with 13 bases between the two germline ends. Germline CDR1 reads SGHTA; CDR2 reads FQGTGA. This PCR relied on a set of 60 Vbeta primers and 13 Jbeta primers. Clones were sequenced by immunoSEQ multiplex PCR, and TCRdb holds only the in-frame ones, with some missing. This table holds about 140,000 clones, more than 60% found once. The sequenced sample consisted of PBMCs. The receptor was derived from a woman in her sixties in good health and CMV-seronegative. The genes are TRBV7-3 and TRBJ2-1, with a possible D match to TRBD1 (6 bases). CDR3 region: CASSNGGSNEQFF. The CDR3 DNA sequence: TGTGCCAGCAGTAATGGGGGCTCGAATGAGCAGTTCTTC.